The 20 T cell receptor beta chains listed next were all sequenced from one sample in a study of somatic mutations in cytotoxic T cells in rheumatoid arthritis. The repertoire was sequenced with immunoSEQ multiplex PCR; TCRdb's copy has only in-frame clones and lacks some. The data hold some 11,000 clones, with 70% to 80% observed a single time. Sequencing input: CD8+ T cells sorted from blood. The receptor set was obtained from a man in his fifties or sixties in good health.

This chain connects TRBV10-2 to TRBJ2-1; TRBD1 matches 9 bases. V lost 0 bases and J lost 3; bases outside the gene matches: 3. CDR1 is WSHSY, CDR2 SAAADI, per germline. The length of the CDR3 is 16 residues. DNA of the CDR3: TGCGCCAGCAGTGAGTCGAGACAGGGGGTCTACAATGAGCAGTTCTTC. This sequence encodes CASSESRQGVYNEQFF.

V usage is TRBV7-8 and J usage is TRBJ2-1; the D call may be TRBD1 or TRBD2 (5 bases each). V was shortened by 0 bases and J by 8 bases, with 17 bases between the two germline ends. Germline CDR1 SGHVS, CDR2 FQNEAQ. The length of the CDR3 is 16 residues. In DNA form, the CDR3 reads TGTGCCAGCAGCTTAGCGCGGGTGGGGCCTTGGGATGAGCAGTTCTTC. Amino acid sequence: CASSLARVGPWDEQFF.

The V and J genes are TRBV19 and TRBJ1-2; D is perhaps TRBD1 (6 bases). This CDR3 contains 17 residues. Germline-derived CDR1 and CDR2 are LNHDA and SQIVND (reference sequence). V lost 5 bases to trimming and J lost 2 bases, with 21 bases between them. The DNA of the CDR3 is TGTGCCAGTAGTCCTCGGGACAAGGCCCCCATAAACTATGGCTACACCTTC. Translated, it gives CASSPRDKAPINYGYTF.

The chain is built from TRBV7-8 and TRBJ1-1; TRBD1 aligns across 8 bases. After removal of 4 bases from V and 1 base from J, the junction contained 5 bases not matched to a gene. CDR3 length: 15 residues. The germline CDR1 and CDR2 sequences are SGHVS and FQNEAQ. CDR3 sequence reads: CASSSGQGRNTEAFF. CDR3 in DNA: TGTGCCAGCAGCTCCGGACAGGGCAGGAACACTGAAGCTTTCTTT.

This chain uses TRBV9 with TRBJ2-2; 7 nucleotides align to TRBD2. The CDR3 is 13 amino acids. The germline V gene has CDR1 SGDLS and CDR2 YYNGEE. Unmatched junction bases numbered 8, after V lost 0 bases and J lost 15 bases. CDR3 sequence: CASSVGVAGLVFF. CDR3 DNA sequence: TGTGCCAGCAGCGTAGGCGTAGCGGGTTTAGTGTTTTTT.

This clone was detected only a few times. The CDR3 protein is CASSFSAGDDGYTF. CDR3 in DNA: TGTGCCAGCAGCTTTTCGGCAGGGGACGATGGCTACACCTTC. This chain links TRBV11-2 with TRBJ1-2; the D gene is possibly TRBD1 (6 bases). CDR1 is SGHAT and CDR2 is FQNNGV in the germline V gene. V lost 3 bases to trimming and J lost 6 bases, with 14 bases between them. This CDR3 region has 14 residues.

This chain uses TRBV7-6 with TRBJ1-5; 8 nucleotides align to TRBD1. This CDR3 comprises 14 residues. Trimming cost V 5 bases and J 6 bases; bases outside gene matches: 6. Per germline, CDR1 SGHVS and CDR2 FNYEAQ. For the CDR3, the DNA is TGTGCCAGCAGCCGGACAGGGCAGGGTCAGCCCCAGCATTTT. This translates into CASSRTGQGQPQHF. Drawing the rest from reference TRBV7-6 and TRBJ1-5, the complete variable domain is GAGVSQSPRYKVTKRGQDVALRCDPISGHVSLYWYRQALGQGPEFLTYFNYEAQQDKSGLPNDRFSAERPEGSISTLTIQRTEQRDSAMYRCASSRTGQGQPQHFGDGTRLSIL.

The chain couples TRBV27 to TRBJ1-1; D is unresolved. The CDR3 is 15 residues long. The germline CDR1 and CDR2 sequences are MNHEY and SMNVEV (reference sequence). The V gene lost 0 bases and the J gene lost 2 bases, with 10 bases spanning the gap. CDR3 amino acids: CASSLSRLGNTEAFF. CDR3 nucleotides: TGTGCCAGCAGTTTATCGAGGCTGGGCAACACTGAAGCTTTCTTT.

This clone was seen a single time. This chain joins TRBV18 and TRBJ2-7; TRBD2 agrees at 7 bases. CDR3 length: 16 amino acids. Germline CDR1 is KGHSH and CDR2 is LQKENI. Trimming cost V 2 bases and J 0 bases; bases outside gene matches: 7. CDR3 residues: CASSPDELARSYEQYF. The CDR3 nucleotides are TGTGCCAGCTCACCAGACGAACTAGCGCGCTCCTACGAGCAGTACTTC.

This sequence joins TRBV5-6 and TRBJ1-2; maybe TRBD1 (5 bases). The germline V gene encodes CDR1 SGHDT and CDR2 YYEEEE. The V end was cut by 4 bases, the J end by 7 bases, with 17 bases between. This CDR3 is 14 amino acids long. The DNA of the CDR3 is TGTGCCAGCAGCCCCGGGAGGGGCGTCGGTGGCTACACCTTC. This gives the protein CASSPGRGVGGYTF.

The table lists this clone with a count of one. The rearrangement joins TRBV5-6 to TRBJ2-5; weak D call: TRBD1 (5 bases). The germline V gene has CDR1 SGHDT and CDR2 YYEEEE. Trimming left V 0 bases short and J 2 bases short, with 11 bases between. This CDR3 has 15 amino acids. The CDR3 DNA is TGTGCCAGCAGCTTGGCCGGACGGACACAAGAGACCCAGTACTTC. This codes for CASSLAGRTQETQYF.

This clone was seen only once. The chain combines TRBV4-1 with TRBJ2-2; TRBD2 is a possible D gene (6 bases). The V gene lost 0 bases and the J gene lost 7 bases, with 9 bases spanning the gap. The germline CDR1 and CDR2 sequences are MGHRA and YSYEKL. This CDR3 contains 14 residues. CDR3 loop: CASSQDGSGGELFF. In DNA form, the CDR3 reads TGCGCCAGCAGCCAAGACGGGAGTGGCGGGGAGCTGTTTTTT.

The CDR3 reads CASIRQSGVGNTIYF. As DNA, the CDR3 is TGTGCCAGCATTAGACAGAGTGGCGTTGGAAACACCATATATTTT. The rearrangement joins TRBV2 to TRBJ1-3; a weak D match, TRBD1 (5 bases). Trimming took 7 bases from V and 3 from J, leaving 16 bases between them. CDR1 is SNHLY, CDR2 FYNNEI, per germline. The CDR3 has 15 residues.

This clone has just a few counts. This rearrangement joins TRBV6-1 to TRBJ2-7, with D perhaps given as TRBD1 or TRBD2 (5 bases each). Germline V gene data show CDR1 as MNHNS and CDR2 as SASEGT. Between the trimmed V and J ends, which lost 3 bases and 3 bases, there was a span of 12 bases. The CDR3 sequence is 14 residues long. The DNA of the CDR3 is TGTGCCAGCAGTGAGGGACCCTTTGACTACGAGCAGTACGTC. Protein: CASSEGPFDYEQYV.

This clone was detected a few times. CDR3 bases: TGTGCCAGCAGTGAAACCCTATTCTGGGACCACTATGGCTACACCTTC. Translating gives CASSETLFWDHYGYTF. The chain employs TRBV6-4 and TRBJ1-2; TRBD1 might be the D (5 bases). Trimming stripped 3 bases from V and 3 bases from J, with 17 bases between. This CDR3 comprises 16 residues. In germline, CDR1 is MRHNA, CDR2 SNTAGT.

The genes are TRBV4-3 and TRBJ2-2; D may be TRBD1 (7 bases). The CDR3 runs 16 residues. CDR1 and CDR2 from the germline V gene are LGHNA and YSLEER. Between the trimmed V and J ends, which lost 3 bases and 2 bases, there was a span of 13 bases. CDR3 in DNA: TGCGCCAGCAGCCATATACAGGGGACTAACACCGGGGAGCTGTTTTTT. Protein sequence: CASSHIQGTNTGELFF.

This chain connects TRBV27 to TRBJ1-4, with 12 bases that match TRBD1. Germline assignment: CDR1 MNHEY and CDR2 SMNVEV (reference sequence). This CDR3 region has 15 residues. V was clipped by 4 bases and J by 8 bases; unmatched bases: 5. In DNA form, the CDR3 reads TGTGCCAGCAGTTCGGGACAGGGGGCTCTCGAAAAACTGTTTTTT. Amino acids: CASSSGQGALEKLFF.

This clone was recorded a few times. The chain joins TRBV30 to TRBJ2-7; 8 bases line up with TRBD2. In germline, CDR1 is GTSNPN, CDR2 SVGIG (reference sequence). Trimming cost V 2 bases and J 5 bases; bases outside gene matches: 8. The CDR3 runs to 14 residues. Here the CDR3 reads CAWSSVSGSNEQYF. The CDR3 DNA reads as TGTGCCTGGAGTTCCGTGAGCGGGAGTAACGAGCAGTACTTC.

The gene calls are TRBV5-5 and TRBJ2-7, with D hard to call. From germline, CDR1 is SGHKS and CDR2 YYEKEE (reference sequence). Trimming removed 1 base from V and 1 base from J, with 9 bases in between. The CDR3 is 14 amino acids. This CDR3 is CASSLSLQSYEQYV. CDR3 nucleotides: TGTGCCAGCAGCTTGTCTCTACAGTCCTACGAGCAGTACGTC.

The rearrangement links TRBV7-8 to TRBJ1-4; D not resolved. The germline V gene encodes CDR1 SGHVS and CDR2 FQNEAQ. V gave up 5 bases and J gave up 4 bases, with 26 bases separating them. The CDR3 contains 19 residues. CDR3 amino acids: CASSVGPNPSIHINEKLFF. The CDR3 coding sequence is TGTGCCAGCAGCGTAGGACCGAACCCGAGCATCCATATTAATGAAAAACTGTTTTTT.